A few counts support the clone carrying this T cell receptor beta chain. The repertoire was sequenced with immunoSEQ multiplex PCR; TCRdb's copy has only in-frame clones and lacks some. In the table there are over 90,000 clones, 95% of which are singletons. This sample stems from a study of technical replicates of blood from a handful of donors. The sequenced sample was T cells isolated from PBMCs. This clonotype was obtained from a human donor in good health.

As DNA, the CDR3 is TGTGCCAGCATCCCAATTAGGAGCTCCTACGAGCAGTACTTC. It yields the protein CASIPIRSSYEQYF. The V call is TRBV28, the J call TRBJ2-7; D is ambiguous. The V end lost 7 bases, the J end lost 0 bases, and 13 bases lay between the germline ends. Germline assignment: CDR1 MDHEN and CDR2 SYDVKM. This CDR3 has 14 residues. The full variable domain, with the rest looked up from reference TRBV28 and TRBJ2-7, is DVKVTQSSRYLVKRTGEKVFLECVQDMDHENMFWYRQDPGLGLRLIYFSYDVKMKEKGDIPEGYSVSREKKERFSLILESASTNQTSMYLCASIPIRSSYEQYFGPGTRLTVT.